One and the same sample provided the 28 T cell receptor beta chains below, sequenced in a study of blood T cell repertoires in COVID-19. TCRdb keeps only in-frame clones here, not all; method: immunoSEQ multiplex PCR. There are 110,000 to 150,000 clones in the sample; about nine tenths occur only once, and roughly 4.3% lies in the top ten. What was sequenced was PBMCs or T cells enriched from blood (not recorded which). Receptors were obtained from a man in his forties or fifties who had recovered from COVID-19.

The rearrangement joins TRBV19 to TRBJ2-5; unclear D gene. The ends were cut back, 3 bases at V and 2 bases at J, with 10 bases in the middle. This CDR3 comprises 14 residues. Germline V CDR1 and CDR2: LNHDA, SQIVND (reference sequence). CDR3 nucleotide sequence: TGTGCCAGTAGTATTGGTCCCGGGCAAGAGACCCAGTACTTC. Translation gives CASSIGPGQETQYF.

For the CDR3, the DNA is TGTGCCAGCCGGGGACGCAGGGGGCGAGACACTGAAGCTTTCTTT. Translated, it gives CASRGRRGRDTEAFF. The V gene is TRBV27, the J gene TRBJ1-1; 8 nucleotides match TRBD1. The junction had 11 bases not matched to a gene; V was cut back by 8 bases and J by 3 bases. CDR1 MNHEY and CDR2 SMNVEV come from the germline V gene (reference sequence). CDR3 length equals 15 residues.

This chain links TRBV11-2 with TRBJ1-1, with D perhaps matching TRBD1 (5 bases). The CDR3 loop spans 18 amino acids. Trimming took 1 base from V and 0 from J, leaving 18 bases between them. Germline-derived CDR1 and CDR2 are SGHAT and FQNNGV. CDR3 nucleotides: TGTGCCAGCAGCTTAGTTGGGCAGGGCAGACTCATGAACACTGAAGCTTTCTTT. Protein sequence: CASSLVGQGRLMNTEAFF.

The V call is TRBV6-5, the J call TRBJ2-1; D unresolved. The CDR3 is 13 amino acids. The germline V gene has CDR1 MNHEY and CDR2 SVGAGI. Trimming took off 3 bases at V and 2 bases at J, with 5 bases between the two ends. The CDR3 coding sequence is TGTGCCAGCAGTTATGGCCCCTACAATGAGCAGTTCTTC. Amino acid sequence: CASSYGPYNEQFF.

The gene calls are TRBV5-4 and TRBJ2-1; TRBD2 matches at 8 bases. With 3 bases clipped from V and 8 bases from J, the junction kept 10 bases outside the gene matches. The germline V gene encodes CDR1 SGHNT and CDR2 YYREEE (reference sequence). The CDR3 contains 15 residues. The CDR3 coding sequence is TGTGCCAGCAGCTACCGGGGTAGCGGGGTACATGAGCAGTTCTTC. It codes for CASSYRGSGVHEQFF.

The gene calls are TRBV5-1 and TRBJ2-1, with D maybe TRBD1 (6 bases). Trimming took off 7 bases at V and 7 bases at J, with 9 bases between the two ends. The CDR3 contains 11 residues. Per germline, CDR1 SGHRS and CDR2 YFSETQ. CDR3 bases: TGCGCCAGCGTGGGACATAATGAGCAGTTCTTC. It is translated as CASVGHNEQFF.

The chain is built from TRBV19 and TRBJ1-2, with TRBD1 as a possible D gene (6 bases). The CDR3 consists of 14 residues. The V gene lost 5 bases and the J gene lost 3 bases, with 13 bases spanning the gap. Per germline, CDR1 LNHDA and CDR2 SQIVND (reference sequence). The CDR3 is CASSGRGEDYGYTF. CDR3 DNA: TGTGCCAGTAGTGGCAGGGGAGAGGACTATGGCTACACCTTC.

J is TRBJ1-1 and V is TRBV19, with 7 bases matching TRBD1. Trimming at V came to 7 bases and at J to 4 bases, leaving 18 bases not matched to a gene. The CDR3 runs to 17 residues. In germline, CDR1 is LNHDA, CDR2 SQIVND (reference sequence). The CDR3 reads CASIPHRTPQGGTEAFF. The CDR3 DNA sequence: TGTGCCAGTATTCCGCATCGAACTCCCCAGGGGGGCACTGAAGCTTTCTTT.

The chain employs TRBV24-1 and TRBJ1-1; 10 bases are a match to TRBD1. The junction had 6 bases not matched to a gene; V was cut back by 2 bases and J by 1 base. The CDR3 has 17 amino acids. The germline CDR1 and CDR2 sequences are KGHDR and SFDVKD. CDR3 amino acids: CATSDSGTGVGNTEAFF. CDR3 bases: TGTGCCACCAGTGATTCCGGGACAGGGGTTGGGAACACTGAAGCTTTCTTT.

In nucleotides, the CDR3 is TGTGCCAGCAGTTACCTCGAGGGAGTCACCGGGGAGCTGTTTTTT. It is translated as CASSYLEGVTGELFF. The chain recombines TRBV6-5 with TRBJ2-2; D perhaps matches TRBD2 (5 bases). The germline V gene encodes CDR1 MNHEY and CDR2 SVGAGI. Trimming pared 2 bases from V and 4 bases from J, leaving 11 bases between. The CDR3 has 15 amino acids.

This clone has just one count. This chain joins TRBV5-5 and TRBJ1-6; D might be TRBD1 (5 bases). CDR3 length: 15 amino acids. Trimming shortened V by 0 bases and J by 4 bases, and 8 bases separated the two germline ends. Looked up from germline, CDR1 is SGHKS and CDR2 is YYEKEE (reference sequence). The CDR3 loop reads CASSLGGEYNSPLHF. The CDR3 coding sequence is TGTGCCAGCAGCTTGGGGGGGGAATATAATTCACCCCTCCACTTT.

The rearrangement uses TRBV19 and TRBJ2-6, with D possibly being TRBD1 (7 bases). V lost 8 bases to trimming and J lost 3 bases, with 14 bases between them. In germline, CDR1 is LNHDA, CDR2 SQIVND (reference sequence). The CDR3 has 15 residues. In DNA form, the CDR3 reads TGTGCCAGTCTGACAGGGAGGAATGGGGCCAACGTCCTGACTTTC. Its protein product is CASLTGRNGANVLTF.

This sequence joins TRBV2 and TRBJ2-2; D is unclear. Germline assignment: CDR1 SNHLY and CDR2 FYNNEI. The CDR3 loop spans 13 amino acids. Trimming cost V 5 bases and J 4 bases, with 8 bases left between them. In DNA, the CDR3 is TGTGCCAGCAGTTATTCACTCACCGGGGAGCTGTTTTTT. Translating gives CASSYSLTGELFF.

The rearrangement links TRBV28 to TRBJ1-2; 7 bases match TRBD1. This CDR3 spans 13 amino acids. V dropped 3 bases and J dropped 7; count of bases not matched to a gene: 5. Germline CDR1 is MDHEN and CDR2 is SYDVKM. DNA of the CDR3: TGTGCCAGCAGTTTTGGAGGGGGCCGTGGCTACACCTTC. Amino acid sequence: CASSFGGGRGYTF.

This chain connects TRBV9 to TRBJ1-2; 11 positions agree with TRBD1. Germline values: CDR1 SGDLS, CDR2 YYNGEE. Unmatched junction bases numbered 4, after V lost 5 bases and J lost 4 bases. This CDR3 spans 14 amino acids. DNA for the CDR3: TGTGCCAGCAGTCCGGGACAGGGGGTCTATGGCTACACCTTC. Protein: CASSPGQGVYGYTF.

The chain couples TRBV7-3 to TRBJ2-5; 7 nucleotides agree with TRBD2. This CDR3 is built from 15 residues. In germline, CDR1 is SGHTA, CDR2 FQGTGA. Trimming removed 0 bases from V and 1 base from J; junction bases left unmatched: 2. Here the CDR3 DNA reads TGTGCCAGCAGCTTAACCACGGGGGGCCAAGAGACCCAGTACTTC. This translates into CASSLTTGGQETQYF.

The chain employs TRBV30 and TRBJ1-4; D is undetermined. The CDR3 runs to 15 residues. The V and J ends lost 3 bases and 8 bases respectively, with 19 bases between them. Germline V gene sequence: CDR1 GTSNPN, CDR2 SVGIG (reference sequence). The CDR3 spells CAWSRGRAQGEKLFF. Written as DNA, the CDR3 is TGTGCCTGGAGCCGAGGGAGGGCCCAAGGGGAAAAACTGTTTTTT.

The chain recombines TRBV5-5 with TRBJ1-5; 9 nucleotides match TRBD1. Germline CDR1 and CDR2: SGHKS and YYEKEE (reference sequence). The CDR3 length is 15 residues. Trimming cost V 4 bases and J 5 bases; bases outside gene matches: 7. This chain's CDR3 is CASSVDRGSYQPQHF. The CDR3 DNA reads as TGTGCCAGCAGCGTGGACAGGGGATCATATCAGCCCCAGCATTTT.

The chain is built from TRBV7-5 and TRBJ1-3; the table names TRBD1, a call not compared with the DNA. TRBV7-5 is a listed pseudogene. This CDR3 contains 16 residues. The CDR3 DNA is TGTGTCAGAAGCCCGGGACAGGGGTTGGTTGGAAACACCATATATTTT. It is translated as CVRSPGQGLVGNTIYF.

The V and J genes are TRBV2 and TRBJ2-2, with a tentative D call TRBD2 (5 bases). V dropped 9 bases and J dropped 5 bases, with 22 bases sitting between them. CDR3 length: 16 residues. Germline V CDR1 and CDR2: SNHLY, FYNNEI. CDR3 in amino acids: CARTKGPSMGTGELFF. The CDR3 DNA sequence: TGTGCCAGGACTAAAGGCCCTAGTATGGGAACCGGGGAGCTGTTTTTT.

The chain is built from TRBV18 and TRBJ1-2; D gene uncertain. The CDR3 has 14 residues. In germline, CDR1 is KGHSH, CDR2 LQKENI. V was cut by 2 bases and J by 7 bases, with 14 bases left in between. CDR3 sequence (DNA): TGTGCCAGCTCACCAGGTACCGGAGACGCTGGCTACACCTTC. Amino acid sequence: CASSPGTGDAGYTF.

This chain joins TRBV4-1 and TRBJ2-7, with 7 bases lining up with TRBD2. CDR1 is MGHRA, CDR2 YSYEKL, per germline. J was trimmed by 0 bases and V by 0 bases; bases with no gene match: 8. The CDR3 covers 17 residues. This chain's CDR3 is CASSQDQSSGLSYEQYF. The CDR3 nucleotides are TGCGCCAGCAGCCAAGATCAGTCTAGCGGCCTCTCCTACGAGCAGTACTTC.

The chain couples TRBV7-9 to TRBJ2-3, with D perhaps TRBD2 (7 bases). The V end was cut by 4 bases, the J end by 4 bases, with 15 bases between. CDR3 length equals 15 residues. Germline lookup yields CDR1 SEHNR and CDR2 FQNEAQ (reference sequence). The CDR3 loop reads CASSSRGGRADTQYF. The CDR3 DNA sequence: TGTGCCAGCAGCTCGAGGGGGGGAAGGGCAGATACGCAGTATTTT.

The CDR3 is CASSQTAGGYEQYV. CDR3 DNA sequence: TGTGCCAGCAGTCAAACCGCAGGGGGCTACGAGCAGTACGTC. The chain is built from TRBV28 and TRBJ2-7; 7 bases map to TRBD1. The CDR3 is 14 residues long. Germline V gene data show CDR1 as MDHEN and CDR2 as SYDVKM. V lost 5 bases to trimming and J lost 3 bases; unmatched junction nucleotides: 7.

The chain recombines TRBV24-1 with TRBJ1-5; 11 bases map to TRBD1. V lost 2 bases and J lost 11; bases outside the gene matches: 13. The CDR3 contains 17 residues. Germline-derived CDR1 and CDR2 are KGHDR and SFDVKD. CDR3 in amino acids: CATSDSPGQGAGAAQHF. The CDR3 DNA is TGTGCCACCAGTGATTCTCCCGGACAGGGGGCGGGTGCGGCCCAGCATTTT.

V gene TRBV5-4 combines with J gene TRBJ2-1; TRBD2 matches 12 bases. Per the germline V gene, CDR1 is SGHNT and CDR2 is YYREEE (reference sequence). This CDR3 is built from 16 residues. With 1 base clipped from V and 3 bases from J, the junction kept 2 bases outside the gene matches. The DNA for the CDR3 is TGTGCCAGCAGCTTGCTAGCGGGGGGGCTCTACAATGAGCAGTTCTTC. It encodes CASSLLAGGLYNEQFF.

CDR3 nucleotide sequence: TGTGCCAGCAGTGACGGGACAGGGGGCCGGGAGACCCAGTACTTC. It specifies CASSDGTGGRETQYF. V usage is TRBV6-1 and J usage is TRBJ2-5, with TRBD1 identical over 12 bases. The V and J ends lost 3 bases and 5 bases, in that order; junction bases with no gene match: 4. Per the germline V gene, CDR1 is MNHNS and CDR2 is SASEGT. The CDR3 length is 15 residues.

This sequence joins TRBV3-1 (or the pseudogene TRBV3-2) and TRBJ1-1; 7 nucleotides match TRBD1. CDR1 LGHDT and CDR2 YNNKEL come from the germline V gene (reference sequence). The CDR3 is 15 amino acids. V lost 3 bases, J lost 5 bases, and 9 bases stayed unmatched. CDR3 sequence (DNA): TGTGCCAGCAGCCAGTTCCAAGGGGGCTGTACTGAAGCTTTCTTT. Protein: CASSQFQGGCTEAFF.